The clone carrying this TCR beta chain appeared a few times. The antigen is unknown. The data derive from a study of identical twins. Points from the study as a whole: There were fewer insertions in abundant cord blood beta clonotypes, but memory repertoires showed no such pattern. Recombination models fit unrelated individuals' TCR alpha sharing but underestimated twins'. These conclusions were based on statistical analysis (cross-sectional, not following the same donors).

Template switching introduced a universal primer site, and the cDNA bore unique molecular identifiers. In TCRdb, the 5' RACE reads were re-called with MiXCR into one record per CDR3 protein. Among about 530,000 distinct CDR3 sequences, roughly 15% were seen once, and the ten largest hold 0.35% to 0.45%. The CDR3 is made up of 15 amino acids. Trimming stripped 2 bases from V and 0 bases from J, with 10 bases between. Germline values: CDR1 SNHLY, CDR2 FYNNEI. The same sample was also used in a study of yellow fever vaccine responses in identical twins.

Material: CD4+ T cells sorted from blood. The rearrangement links TRBV2 to TRBJ1-2; D unresolved. The sequence came from a young woman in good health. CDR3 sequence reads: CASSETRSPNYGYTF. The DNA for the CDR3 is TGTGCCAGCAGTGAAACTCGCAGCCCTAACTATGGCTACACCTTC.